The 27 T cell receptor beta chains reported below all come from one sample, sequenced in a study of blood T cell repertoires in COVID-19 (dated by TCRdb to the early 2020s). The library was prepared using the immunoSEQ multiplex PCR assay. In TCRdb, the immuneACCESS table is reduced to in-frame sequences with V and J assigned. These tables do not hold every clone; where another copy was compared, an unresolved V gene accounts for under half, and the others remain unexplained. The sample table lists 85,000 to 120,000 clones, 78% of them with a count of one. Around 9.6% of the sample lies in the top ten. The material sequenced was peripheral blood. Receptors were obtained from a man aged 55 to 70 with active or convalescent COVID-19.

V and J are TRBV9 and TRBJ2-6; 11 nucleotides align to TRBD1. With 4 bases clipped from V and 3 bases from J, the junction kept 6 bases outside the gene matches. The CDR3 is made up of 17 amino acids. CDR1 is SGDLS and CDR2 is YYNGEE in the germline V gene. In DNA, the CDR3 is TGTGCCAGCAGCCCCGGACAGGGGGCGGGTGGGGCCAACGTCCTGACTTTC. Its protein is CASSPGQGAGGANVLTF.

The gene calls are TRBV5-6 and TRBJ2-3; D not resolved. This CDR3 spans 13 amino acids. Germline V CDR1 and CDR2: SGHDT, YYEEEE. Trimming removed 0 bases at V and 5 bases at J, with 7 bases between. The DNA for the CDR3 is TGTGCCAGCAGCTTGGGCGGTGTAGATACGCAGTATTTT. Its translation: CASSLGGVDTQYF. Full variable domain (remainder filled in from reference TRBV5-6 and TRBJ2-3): DAGVTQSPTHLIKTRGQQVTLRCSPKSGHDTVSWYQQALGQGPQFIFQYYEEEERQRGNFPDRFSGHQFPNYSSELNVNALLLGDSALYLCASSLGGVDTQYFGPGTRLTVL.

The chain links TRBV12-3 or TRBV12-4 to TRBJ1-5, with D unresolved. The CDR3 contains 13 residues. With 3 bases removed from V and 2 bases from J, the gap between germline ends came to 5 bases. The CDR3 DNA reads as TGTGCCAGCAGTTTTTCGGGCAATCAGCCCCAGCATTTT. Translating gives CASSFSGNQPQHF.

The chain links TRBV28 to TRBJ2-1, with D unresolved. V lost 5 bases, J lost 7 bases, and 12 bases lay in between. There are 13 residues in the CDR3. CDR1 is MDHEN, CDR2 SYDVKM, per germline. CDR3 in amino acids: CASSQPHRNEQFF. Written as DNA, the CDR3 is TGTGCCAGCAGTCAGCCCCACAGAAATGAGCAGTTCTTC. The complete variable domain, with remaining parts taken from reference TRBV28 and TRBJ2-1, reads DVKVTQSSRYLVKRTGEKVFLECVQDMDHENMFWYRQDPGLGLRLIYFSYDVKMKEKGDIPEGYSVSREKKERFSLILESASTNQTSMYLCASSQPHRNEQFFGPGTRLTVL.

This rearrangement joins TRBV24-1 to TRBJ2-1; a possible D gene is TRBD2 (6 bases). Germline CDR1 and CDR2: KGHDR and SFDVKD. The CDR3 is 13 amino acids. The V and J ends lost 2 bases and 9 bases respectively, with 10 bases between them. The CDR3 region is CATSDYGGGEQFF. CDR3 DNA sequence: TGTGCCACCAGTGATTACGGGGGTGGTGAGCAGTTCTTC.

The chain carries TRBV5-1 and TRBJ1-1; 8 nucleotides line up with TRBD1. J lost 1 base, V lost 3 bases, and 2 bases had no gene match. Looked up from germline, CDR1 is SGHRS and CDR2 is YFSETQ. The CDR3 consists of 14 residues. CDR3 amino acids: CASSWTGSNTEAFF. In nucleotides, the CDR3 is TGCGCCAGCAGCTGGACAGGGTCGAACACTGAAGCTTTCTTT.

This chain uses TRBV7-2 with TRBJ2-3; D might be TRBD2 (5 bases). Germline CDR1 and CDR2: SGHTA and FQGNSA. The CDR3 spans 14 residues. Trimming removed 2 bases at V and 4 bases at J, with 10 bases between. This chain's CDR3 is CASSLNFGADTQYF. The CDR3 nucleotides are TGTGCCAGCAGCTTAAATTTCGGGGCAGATACGCAGTATTTT.

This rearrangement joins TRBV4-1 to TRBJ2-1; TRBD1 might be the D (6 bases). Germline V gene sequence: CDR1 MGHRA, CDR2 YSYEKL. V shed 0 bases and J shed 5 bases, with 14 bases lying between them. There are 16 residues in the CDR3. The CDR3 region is CASSQEGAGTNNEQFF. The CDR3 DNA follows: TGCGCCAGCAGCCAAGAAGGGGCAGGGACAAACAATGAGCAGTTCTTC.

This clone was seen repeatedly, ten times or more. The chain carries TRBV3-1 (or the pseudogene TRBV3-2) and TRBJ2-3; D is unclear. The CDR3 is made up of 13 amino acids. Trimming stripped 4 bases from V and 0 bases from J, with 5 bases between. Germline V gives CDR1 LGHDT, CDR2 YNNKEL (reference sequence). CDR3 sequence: CASSPTSTDTQYF. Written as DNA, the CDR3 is TGTGCCAGCAGCCCCACAAGCACAGATACGCAGTATTTT.

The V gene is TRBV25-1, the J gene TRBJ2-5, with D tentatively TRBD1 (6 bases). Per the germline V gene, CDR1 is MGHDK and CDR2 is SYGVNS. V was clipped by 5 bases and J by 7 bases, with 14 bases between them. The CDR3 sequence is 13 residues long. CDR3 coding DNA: TGTGCCAGCAGTAATATGGGACACGGGACCCAGTACTTC. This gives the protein CASSNMGHGTQYF.

In DNA form, the CDR3 reads TGTGCCAGCCTCCCTACAGGGGCAGGAACTGGGATGAACACTGAAGCTTTCTTT. Amino acids: CASLPTGAGTGMNTEAFF. The chain uses TRBV2 and TRBJ1-1, with 7 nucleotides matching TRBD1. Germline loops: CDR1 SNHLY, CDR2 FYNNEI. J gave up 0 bases and V 8 bases, and 18 bases lay outside the gene matches. This CDR3 region has 18 residues. Variable domain in full (rest from reference TRBV2 and TRBJ1-1): EPEVTQTPSHQVTQMGQEVILRCVPISNHLYFYWYRQILGQKVEFLVSFYNNEISEKSEIFDDQFSVERPDGSNFTLKIRSTKLEDSAMYFCASLPTGAGTGMNTEAFFGQGTRLTVV.

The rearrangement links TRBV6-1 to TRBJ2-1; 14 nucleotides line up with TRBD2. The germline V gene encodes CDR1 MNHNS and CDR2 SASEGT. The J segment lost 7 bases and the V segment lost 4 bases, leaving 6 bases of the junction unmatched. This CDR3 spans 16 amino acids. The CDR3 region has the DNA TGTGCCAGCAGTGCCCGGACTAGCGGGAGGAGTAATGAGCAGTTCTTC. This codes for CASSARTSGRSNEQFF.

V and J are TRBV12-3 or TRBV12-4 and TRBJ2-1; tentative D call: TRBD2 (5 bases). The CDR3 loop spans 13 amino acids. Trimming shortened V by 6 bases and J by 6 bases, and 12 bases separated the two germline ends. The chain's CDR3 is CASSPRGINEQFF. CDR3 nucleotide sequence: TGTGCCAGCAGCCCCAGAGGGATCAATGAGCAGTTCTTC.

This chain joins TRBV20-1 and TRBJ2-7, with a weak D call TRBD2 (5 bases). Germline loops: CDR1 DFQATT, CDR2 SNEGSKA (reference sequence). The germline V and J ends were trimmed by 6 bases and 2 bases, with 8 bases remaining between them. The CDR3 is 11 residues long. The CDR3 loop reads CSATGTYEQYV. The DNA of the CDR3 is TGCAGTGCAACCGGGACCTACGAGCAGTACGTC.

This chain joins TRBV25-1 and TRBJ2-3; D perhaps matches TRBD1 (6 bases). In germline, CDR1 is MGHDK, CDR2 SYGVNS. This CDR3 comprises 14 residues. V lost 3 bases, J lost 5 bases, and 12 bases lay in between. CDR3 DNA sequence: TGTGCCAGCAGTGAGGGACAAGGGATAGATACGCAGTATTTT. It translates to CASSEGQGIDTQYF.

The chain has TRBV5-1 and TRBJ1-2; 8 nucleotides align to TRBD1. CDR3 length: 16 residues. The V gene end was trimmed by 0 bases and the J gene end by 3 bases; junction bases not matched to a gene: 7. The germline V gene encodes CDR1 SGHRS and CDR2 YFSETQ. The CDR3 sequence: CASSLARGQGDYGYTF. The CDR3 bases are TGCGCCAGCAGCTTGGCCCGAGGACAGGGTGACTATGGCTACACCTTC.

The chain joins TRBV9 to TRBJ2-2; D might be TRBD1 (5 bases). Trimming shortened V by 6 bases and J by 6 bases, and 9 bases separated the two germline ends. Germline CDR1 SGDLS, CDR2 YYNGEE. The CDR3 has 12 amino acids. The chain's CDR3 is CASTTGSGELFF. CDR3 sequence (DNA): TGTGCCAGCACAACAGGTTCCGGGGAGCTGTTTTTT.

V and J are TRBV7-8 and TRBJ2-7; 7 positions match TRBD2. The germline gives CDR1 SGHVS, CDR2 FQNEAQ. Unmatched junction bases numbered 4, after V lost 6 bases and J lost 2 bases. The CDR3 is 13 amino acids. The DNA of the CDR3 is TGTGCCAGCAGGCCCGGACTAGCCTACGAGCAGTACGTC. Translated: CASRPGLAYEQYV.

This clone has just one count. The DNA for the CDR3 is TGTGCCAGCTCACCACAGACAGAAGAGACCCAGTACTTC. This encodes CASSPQTEETQYF. The chain combines TRBV18 with TRBJ2-5, with a possible D match to TRBD1 (5 bases). The CDR3 sequence is 13 residues long. Per germline, CDR1 KGHSH and CDR2 LQKENI. The V gene lost 1 base and the J gene lost 3 bases, with 6 bases spanning the gap.

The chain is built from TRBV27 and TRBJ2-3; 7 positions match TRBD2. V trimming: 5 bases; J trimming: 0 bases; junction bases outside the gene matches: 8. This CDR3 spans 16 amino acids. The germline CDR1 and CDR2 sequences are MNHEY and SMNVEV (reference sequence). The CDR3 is CASSLRGGPSTDTQYF. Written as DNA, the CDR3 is TGTGCCAGCAGTCTCCGCGGGGGTCCAAGCACAGATACGCAGTATTTT.

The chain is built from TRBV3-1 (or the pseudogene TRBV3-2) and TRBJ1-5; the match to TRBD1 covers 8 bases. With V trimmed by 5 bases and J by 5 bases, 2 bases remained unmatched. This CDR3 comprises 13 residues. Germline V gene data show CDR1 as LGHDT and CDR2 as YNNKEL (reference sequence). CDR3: CASSGTGDQPQHF. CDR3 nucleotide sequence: TGTGCCAGCAGCGGGACAGGAGATCAGCCCCAGCATTTT.

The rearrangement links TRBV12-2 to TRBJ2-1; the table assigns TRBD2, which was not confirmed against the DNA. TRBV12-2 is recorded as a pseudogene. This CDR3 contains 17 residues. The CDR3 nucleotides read TGTGCAAGTCGCTTGGGTGCCGGGACTAGCTCCTACAATGAGCAGTTCTTC. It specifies CASRLGAGTSSYNEQFF.

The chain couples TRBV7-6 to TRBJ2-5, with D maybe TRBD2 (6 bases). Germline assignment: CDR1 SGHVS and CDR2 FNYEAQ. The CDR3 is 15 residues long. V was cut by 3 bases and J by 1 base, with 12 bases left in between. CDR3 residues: CASSLFPGLQETQYF. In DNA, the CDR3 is TGTGCCAGCAGCTTGTTTCCGGGACTCCAAGAGACCCAGTACTTC.

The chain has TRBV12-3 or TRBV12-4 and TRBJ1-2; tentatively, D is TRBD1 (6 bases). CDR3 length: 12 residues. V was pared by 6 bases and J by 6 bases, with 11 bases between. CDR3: CASSLGQNGYTF. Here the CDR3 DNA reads TGTGCCAGCAGCCTCGGACAGAATGGCTACACCTTC.

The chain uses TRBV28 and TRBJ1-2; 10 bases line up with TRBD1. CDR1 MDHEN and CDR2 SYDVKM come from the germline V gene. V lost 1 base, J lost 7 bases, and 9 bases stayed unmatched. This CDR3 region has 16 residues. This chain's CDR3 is CASSLSPGTGVPGYTF. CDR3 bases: TGTGCCAGCAGTTTATCCCCCGGGACAGGGGTTCCTGGCTACACCTTC.

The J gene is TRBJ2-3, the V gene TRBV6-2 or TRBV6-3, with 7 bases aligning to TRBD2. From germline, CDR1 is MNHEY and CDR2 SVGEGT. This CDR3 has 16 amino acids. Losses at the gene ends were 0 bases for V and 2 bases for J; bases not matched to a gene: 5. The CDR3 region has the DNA TGTGCCAGCAGTTACTCTGGCGGGAGCCTCACAGATACGCAGTATTTT. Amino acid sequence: CASSYSGGSLTDTQYF.

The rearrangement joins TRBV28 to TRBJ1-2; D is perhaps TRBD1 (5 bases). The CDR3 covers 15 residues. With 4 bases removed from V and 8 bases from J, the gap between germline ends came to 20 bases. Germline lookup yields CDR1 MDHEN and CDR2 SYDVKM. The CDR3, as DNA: TGTGCCAGCAGTTCCCCGGGGGGAGGGGTGGAAGGCTACACCTTC. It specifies CASSSPGGGVEGYTF.